Listed below are T cell receptor beta chains from one sample, sequenced in a study of cytomegalovirus exposure and HLA in healthy donors. Libraries were prepared by immunoSEQ multiplex PCR; TCRdb keeps only in-frame clonotypes and omits some of them. The sample holds 140,000 or so clones, 65% to 85% seen once. What was sequenced was PBMCs. The receptor source for this set is a woman between 40 and 55 years old in good health and CMV-seropositive. The CDR3 runs from the conserved cysteine through the conserved F or W. The D gene is left open where the match is weak. Only part of the rows carry a size: once, few, many, or a class if the clone is expanded.

j_call,v_call,clone_size,d_call,cdr3_nt,cdr3_aa
TRBJ2-5,TRBV7-6,-,-,TGTGCCAGCAGCACCACAGGGTATACGCAAGAGACCCAGTACTTC,CASSTTGYTQETQYF
TRBJ2-5,TRBV11-2,-,TRBD1,TGTGCCAGCAGCTTGGACTCCGGGACAGGGAATCTTGTGACAGAGACCCAGTACTTC,CASSLDSGTGNLVTETQYF
TRBJ2-7,TRBV6-1,-,TRBD2,TGTGCCAGCAGTGAAGTTGCGGGAGGGCCTTCCCCCTACGAGCAGTACTTC,CASSEVAGGPSPYEQYF
TRBJ2-3,TRBV4-2,-,-,TGTGCCAGCAGCCAAGTCGAGAGCACAGATACGCAGTATTTT,CASSQVESTDTQYF
TRBJ1-3,TRBV7-8,-,-,TGTGCCAGCAGCTTAGGAGTTAGGGGCACTGGAAACACCATATATTTT,CASSLGVRGTGNTIYF
TRBJ2-2,TRBV7-9,-,TRBD2,TGTGCCAGCAGCGTGACTAGCATCGGGGAGCTGTTTTTT,CASSVTSIGELFF
TRBJ2-7,TRBV7-3,few,TRBD2,TGTGCCAGCAGCCCGCGGGGGGCCACGGCCTACGAGCAGTACTTC,CASSPRGATAYEQYF
TRBJ2-3,TRBV11-2,-,TRBD2,TGTGCCAGCAGCTCACGGGGGGGCCACACAGATACGCAGTATTTT,CASSSRGGHTDTQYF
TRBJ1-1,TRBV6-5,-,-,TGTGCCAGCAGACAGGTGAACACTGAAGCTTTCTTT,CASRQVNTEAFF
TRBJ2-5,TRBV28,-,-,TGTGCCAGCAGTTTACGATCTAGCGTGGGGAAGACCCAGTACTTC,CASSLRSSVGKTQYF
TRBJ2-3,TRBV9,-,-,TGTGCCAGCACCCCCCAGGGGGGCTCGGGAGATACGCAGTATTTT,CASTPQGGSGDTQYF
TRBJ2-5,TRBV11-2,-,TRBD2,TGTGCCAGCAGCAAACTAGCGGGAGTCCAAGAGACCCAGTACTTC,CASSKLAGVQETQYF
TRBJ2-3,TRBV6-4,-,TRBD2,TGTGCCAGCTCAGCGGGGGGGGTTCCAGATACGCAGTATTTT,CASSAGGVPDTQYF
TRBJ2-2,TRBV29-1,-,TRBD2,TGCAGCGTTGGGAGCGGGGGCACCGGGGAGCTGTTTTTT,CSVGSGGTGELFF
TRBJ2-3,TRBV2,-,TRBD2,TGTGCCAGCAGCTCGGGACTAGCGGACACAGATACGCAGTATTTT,CASSSGLADTDTQYF
TRBJ1-1,TRBV27,-,TRBD1,TGTGCCAGCAGTTCTAACTGGGGACAGGTTGAAGCTTTCTTT,CASSSNWGQVEAFF
TRBJ2-7,TRBV6-5,-,TRBD1,TGTGCCAGCAGCCGCCCCAGCAGGGGGATGAACGAGCAGTACTTC,CASSRPSRGMNEQYF
TRBJ1-2,TRBV7-2,once,-,TGTGCCAGCAGCTTGACAATTAACTATGGCTACACCTTC,CASSLTINYGYTF
TRBJ1-1,TRBV19,-,TRBD1,TGTGCCAGTAGTATATGGGGACAGGAAGCTTTCTTT,CASSIWGQEAFF
TRBJ2-1,TRBV2,-,-,TGTGCCAGCAGTGAAGGGCTAGCTTCCTACAATGAGCAGTTCTTC,CASSEGLASYNEQFF
TRBJ1-5,TRBV19,-,-,TGTGCCAGTAGAGAGTGGGAGGGTAGCAATCAGCCCCAGCATTTT,CASREWEGSNQPQHF
TRBJ2-7,TRBV4-1,-,-,TGCGCCAGCAGCCAAGATCGGGACGTAGCGGCGGCCTACGAGCAGTACTTC,CASSQDRDVAAAYEQYF
TRBJ2-7,TRBV27,once,TRBD2,TGTGCCAGCGGGACTAGGAGCGAGCAGTACTTC,CASGTRSEQYF
TRBJ2-3,TRBV18,-,TRBD2,TGTGCCAGCTCACCACTCCCCATTGGACTAGCGGGCCCCTCTGGCACAGATACGCAGTATTTT,CASSPLPIGLAGPSGTDTQYF
TRBJ2-1,TRBV2,-,TRBD1,TGTGCCAGCTCACTACCCGGGACAGAAAGCAATGAGCAGTTCTTC,CASSLPGTESNEQFF
TRBJ2-7,TRBV9,-,-,TGTGCCAGCAGCGTAGATGGCGGAAACTACGAGCAGTACTTC,CASSVDGGNYEQYF
TRBJ2-2,TRBV7-2,-,TRBD1,TGTGCCAGCAGCCAAGGACAGGGTGGAGCCGGGGAGCTGTTTTTT,CASSQGQGGAGELFF
TRBJ2-5,TRBV7-2,-,TRBD1,TGTGCCAGCAGTCTGGACAGGGCAAAGACCCAGTACTTC,CASSLDRAKTQYF
TRBJ1-4,TRBV19,-,-,TGTGCCAGTCTAGACAGGACTAATGAAAAACTGTTTTTT,CASLDRTNEKLFF
TRBJ2-5,TRBV10-3,-,-,TGTGCCATCAGTGCCGCAGGGGAGAGAGAGACCCAGTACTTC,CAISAAGERETQYF
TRBJ2-5,TRBV7-2,-,-,TGTGCCAGCAACTGGGGGGACGACAAAGAGACCCAGTACTTC,CASNWGDDKETQYF
TRBJ2-2,TRBV4-1,-,-,TGCGCCAGCAGCCAAGTATGGGCCGCCGGGGAGCTGTTTTTT,CASSQVWAAGELFF
TRBJ2-7,TRBV4-2,-,-,TGTGCCAGCAGCCAAGAAACGGGGCGGGATCGCTACGAGCAGTACTTC,CASSQETGRDRYEQYF
TRBJ1-2,TRBV28,-,-,TGTGCCAGCAGTTTAAGCGGTTATGGCTACACCTTC,CASSLSGYGYTF
TRBJ1-2,TRBV27,-,-,TGTGCCAGCAGTTTAGGCGGCGGGATTGGTGGCTACACCTTC,CASSLGGGIGGYTF
TRBJ2-2,TRBV5-4,once,-,TGTGCCAGCAGCTTGATGGAGGCGAACACCGGGGAGCTGTTTTTT,CASSLMEANTGELFF
TRBJ1-4,TRBV29-1,-,-,TGCAGCGTTGGGACAGTTACTAATGAAAAACTGTTTTTT,CSVGTVTNEKLFF
TRBJ1-1,TRBV27,many,-,TGTGCCAGCAGTTCTGGGCGGAACACTGAAGCTTTCTTT,CASSSGRNTEAFF
TRBJ2-7,TRBV9,-,-,TGTGCCAGCAGCGTAGGTCCCGGGGATGGCGAGCAGTACTTC,CASSVGPGDGEQYF
TRBJ1-6,TRBV4-3,few,TRBD1,TGCGCCAGCAGCCATGACTGGACAGGGGGGAATTCACCCCTCCACTTT,CASSHDWTGGNSPLHF
TRBJ2-7,TRBV6-6,-,TRBD1,TGTGCCAGCAGGGACCGGGACAGCCCCTACGAGCAGTACTTC,CASRDRDSPYEQYF
TRBJ1-2,TRBV6-5,few,-,TGTGCCAGCAGTGAACAGAACTATGGCTACACCTTC,CASSEQNYGYTF
TRBJ1-2,TRBV28,-,-,TGTGCCAGCAGTTCGGGGCGGGGGAGGAGTGGCTACACCTTC,CASSSGRGRSGYTF
TRBJ2-7,TRBV4-3,-,-,TGCGCCAGCAGCCAAGAGCTTGGGCGAGAGCAGTACTTC,CASSQELGREQYF
TRBJ2-1,TRBV28,-,-,TGTGCCAGCAGTCTCCTCAATGAGCAGTTCTTC,CASSLLNEQFF
TRBJ2-7,TRBV6-1,-,-,TGTGCCAGCAGTGAGCCGACAGATACCTACGAGCAGTACTTC,CASSEPTDTYEQYF
TRBJ2-6,TRBV18,-,-,TGTGCCAGCTCACCACCAGAGGGGGAGCGAGGGGCCAACGTCCTGACTTTC,CASSPPEGERGANVLTF
TRBJ2-1,TRBV28,-,-,TGTGCCAGCACCGAAGACTCGAGCTCCTACAATGAGCAGTTCTTC,CASTEDSSSYNEQFF
TRBJ2-7,TRBV21-1,-,-,TGTGCCAGCAGCAAAGATACAGGCCTTCCCTACGAGCAGTACTTC,CASSKDTGLPYEQYF
TRBJ2-5,TRBV9,many,-,TGTGCCAGCAGCGTCTCCGGGGATCAAGAGACCCAGTACTTC,CASSVSGDQETQYF